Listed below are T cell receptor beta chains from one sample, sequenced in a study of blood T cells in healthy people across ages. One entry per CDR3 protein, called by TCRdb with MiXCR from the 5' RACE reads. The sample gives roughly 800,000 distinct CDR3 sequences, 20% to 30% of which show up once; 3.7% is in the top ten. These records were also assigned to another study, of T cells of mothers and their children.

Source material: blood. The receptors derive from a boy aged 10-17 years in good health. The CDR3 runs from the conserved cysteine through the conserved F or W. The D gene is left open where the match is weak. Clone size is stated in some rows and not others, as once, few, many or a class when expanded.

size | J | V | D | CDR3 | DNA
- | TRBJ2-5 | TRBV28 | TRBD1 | CASSLGTGPAVERTQYF | TGTGCCAGCAGTTTAGGGACAGGCCCCGCGGTAGAACGGACCCAGTACTTC
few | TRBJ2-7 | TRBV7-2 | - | CASSLWANDEQYF | TGTGCCAGCAGCTTATGGGCGAATGACGAGCAGTACTTC
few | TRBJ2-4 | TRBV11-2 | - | CASSLVKGNIQYF | TGTGCCAGCAGCTTGGTAAAGGGAAACATTCAGTACTTC
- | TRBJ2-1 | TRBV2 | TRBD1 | CASRGWDRKNHNEQFF | TGTGCCAGCAGGGGATGGGACAGAAAGAACCACAATGAGCAGTTCTTC
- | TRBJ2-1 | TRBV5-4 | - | CASSLASVGKQFF | TGTGCCAGCAGCTTGGCCTCCGTGGGGAAGCAGTTCTTC
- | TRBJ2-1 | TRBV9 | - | CASSPHRDSYNEQFF | TGTGCCAGCAGCCCACACCGGGACTCCTACAATGAGCAGTTCTTC
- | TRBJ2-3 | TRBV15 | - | CATRAGVTDTQYF | TGTGCCACCAGAGCCGGGGTCACAGATACGCAGTATTTT
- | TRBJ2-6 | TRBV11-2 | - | CASSDSWPGANVLTF | TGTGCCAGCAGCGACAGTTGGCCTGGGGCCAACGTCCTGACTTTC
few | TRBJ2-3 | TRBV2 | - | CASSVRDTDTQYF | TGTGCCAGCAGTGTACGGGACACAGATACGCAGTATTTT
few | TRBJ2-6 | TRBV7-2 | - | CASSRSVSGANVLTF | TGTGCCAGCAGTCGGAGTGTATCTGGGGCCAACGTCCTGACTTTC
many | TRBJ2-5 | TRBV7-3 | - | CASSPGRVQETQYF | TGTGCCAGCAGCCCGGGGAGAGTCCAAGAGACCCAGTACTTC
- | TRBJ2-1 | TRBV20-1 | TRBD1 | CSARDLEDRERNEQFF | TGCAGTGCTAGAGATCTAGAGGACAGGGAACGAAATGAGCAGTTCTTC
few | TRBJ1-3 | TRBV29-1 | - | CSVEGSRIDSGNTIYF | TGCAGCGTTGAAGGATCCAGGATCGACTCTGGAAACACCATATATTTT
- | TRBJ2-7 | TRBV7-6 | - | CASSLQGNHEQYF | TGTGCCAGCAGCTTACAGGGTAACCACGAGCAGTACTTC
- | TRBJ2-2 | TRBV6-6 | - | CASGGGELFF | TGTGCCAGCGGAGGCGGGGAGCTGTTTTTT
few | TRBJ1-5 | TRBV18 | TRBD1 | CASSQDTGGDNQPQHF | TGTGCCAGCTCACAGGATACAGGGGGCGACAATCAGCCCCAGCATTTT
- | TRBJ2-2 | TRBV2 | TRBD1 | CASSSPGTDTGELFF | TGTGCCAGCAGTTCGCCCGGGACAGACACCGGGGAGCTGTTTTTT
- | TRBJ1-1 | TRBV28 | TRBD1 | CASGGGTGYTEAFF | TGTGCCAGCGGGGGCGGGACAGGGTACACTGAAGCTTTCTTT
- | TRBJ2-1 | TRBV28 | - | CASSLSVAGSNEQFF | TGTGCCAGCAGTTTATCGGTGGCCGGATCCAATGAGCAGTTCTTC
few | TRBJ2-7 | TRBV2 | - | CASSEAAYSYEQYF | TGTGCCAGCAGTGAGGCAGCCTACTCCTACGAGCAGTACTTC
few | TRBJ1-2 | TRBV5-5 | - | CAGSLGTGTGYTF | TGTGCCGGCAGCTTGGGAACAGGGACTGGCTACACCTTC
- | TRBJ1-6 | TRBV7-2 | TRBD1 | CASSLVQGVFSPLHF | TGTGCCAGCAGCTTAGTACAGGGGGTTTTTTCACCCCTCCACTTT
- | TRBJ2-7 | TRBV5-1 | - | CASSPGGTTPYEQYF | TGCGCCAGCAGCCCCGGGGGTACTACCCCCTACGAGCAGTACTTC
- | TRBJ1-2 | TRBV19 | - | CASSPGVNYGYTF | TGTGCCAGTAGCCCCGGAGTAAACTATGGCTACACCTTC
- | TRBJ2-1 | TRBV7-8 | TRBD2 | CASSFSGTSDNEQFF | TGTGCCAGCAGCTTCAGCGGGACTAGTGACAATGAGCAGTTCTTC
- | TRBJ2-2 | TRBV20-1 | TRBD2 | CSARNSEREGDTGELFF | TGCAGTGCTAGGAATTCCGAGCGGGAGGGGGACACCGGGGAGCTGTTTTTT
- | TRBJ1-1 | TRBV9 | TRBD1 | CASSVGTGGLNTEAFF | TGTGCCAGCAGCGTAGGGACAGGGGGACTTAACACTGAAGCTTTCTTT
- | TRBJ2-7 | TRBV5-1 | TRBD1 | CASSLAPDRSSYEQYF | TGCGCCAGCAGCTTGGCCCCGGACAGGAGCTCCTACGAGCAGTACTTC